Listed below are T cell receptor beta chains from one sample, sequenced in a study of vaccination and CD4 T cells after COVID-19. No cognate antigen is known for these TCRs. TCRdb fed the PCR reads into MiXCR, producing one record per CDR3 protein. The table shows under 15,000 distinct CDR3 sequences, with around two fifths occurring only once. The sample comprised CD4+ T cells from blood, cultured in vitro. The receptor source for this set is a human donor who had recovered from COVID-19. CDR3s include the opening cysteine and the closing phenylalanine or tryptophan. Fields, in order: J gene, D gene, V gene, clone size, CDR3 protein, CDR3 DNA. A D gene is named only where the DNA matches it firmly. For some rows the clone size is stated as once, few or many, or as a class when expanded; others skip it.

J: TRBJ2-5
D: .
V: TRBV19
size: .
CDR3: CAARGADQETQYF
DNA: TGTGCCGCACGGGGGGCAGATCAAGAGACCCAGTACTTC

J: TRBJ1-5
D: .
V: TRBV5-8
size: few
CDR3: CASSLRIGRDQPQHF
DNA: TGTGCCAGCAGCTTGCGGATAGGCAGGGATCAGCCCCAGCATTTT

J: TRBJ2-5
D: .
V: TRBV20-1
size: .
CDR3: CSARPAQETQYF
DNA: TGCAGTGCTAGACCCGCACAAGAGACCCAGTACTTC

J: TRBJ2-7
D: TRBD1
V: TRBV20-1
size: .
CDR3: CSARGQGRKRINRYEQYF
DNA: TGCAGTGCTAGGGGACAGGGAAGGAAAAGAATAAACAGATACGAGCAGTACTTC

J: TRBJ2-7
D: .
V: TRBV6-5
size: few
CDR3: CASSYNVGVVYEQYF
DNA: TGTGCCAGCAGTTACAACGTCGGGGTAGTTTACGAGCAGTACTTC

J: TRBJ1-2
D: TRBD1
V: TRBV4-1
size: .
CDR3: CASSQTSGQGYGYTF
DNA: TGCGCCAGCAGCCAAACTTCCGGACAGGGGTACGGCTACACCTTC

J: TRBJ2-7
D: .
V: TRBV6-1
size: .
CDR3: CASSPSARSYEQYF
DNA: TGTGCCAGCAGCCCCTCTGCCCGTTCCTACGAGCAGTACTTC

J: TRBJ1-2
D: TRBD1
V: TRBV29-1
size: .
CDR3: CSVGQDYGYTF
DNA: TGCAGCGTGGGACAGGACTATGGCTACACCTTC

J: TRBJ2-5
D: .
V: TRBV12-3/TRBV12-4
size: .
CDR3: CASSFGQNQETQYF
DNA: TGTGCCAGCAGTTTCGGGCAGAATCAAGAGACCCAGTACTTC

J: TRBJ1-5
D: .
V: TRBV18
size: .
CDR3: CASSPDPSNQPQHF
DNA: TGTGCCAGCTCACCAGACCCAAGCAATCAGCCCCAGCATTTT

J: TRBJ2-6
D: .
V: TRBV6-1
size: .
CDR3: CASNSLTDTGANVLTF
DNA: TGTGCCAGCAATTCCCTTACAGATACGGGGGCCAACGTCCTGACTTTC

J: TRBJ2-1
D: .
V: TRBV4-1
size: .
CDR3: CASSHPGSGSYNEQFF
DNA: TGCGCCAGCAGCCACCCTGGGAGTGGATCCTACAATGAGCAGTTCTTC

J: TRBJ2-1
D: TRBD2
V: TRBV7-8
size: .
CDR3: CASSLRRELRNEQFF
DNA: TGTGCCAGCAGCTTAAGGCGGGAGTTAAGAAATGAGCAGTTCTTC

J: TRBJ2-5
D: .
V: TRBV15
size: .
CDR3: CATSRDRGSGETQYF
DNA: TGTGCCACCAGCAGAGATCGGGGATCCGGGGAGACCCAGTACTTC

J: TRBJ1-1
D: TRBD1
V: TRBV30
size: .
CDR3: CAWKYAGGFNTEAFF
DNA: TGTGCCTGGAAGTACGCAGGGGGGTTCAACACTGAAGCTTTCTTT

J: TRBJ1-3
D: .
V: TRBV4-1
size: few
CDR3: CASRAGHSGNTIYF
DNA: TGCGCCAGCAGGGCAGGCCACTCTGGAAACACCATATATTTT

J: TRBJ1-1
D: .
V: TRBV6-5
size: .
CDR3: CASSSSQEGTEAFF
DNA: TGTGCCAGCAGTTCATCACAGGAGGGCACTGAAGCTTTCTTT

J: TRBJ2-3
D: TRBD2
V: TRBV20-1
size: .
CDR3: CSALEGRVGTDTQYF
DNA: TGCAGTGCCTTGGAGGGGAGGGTGGGCACAGATACGCAGTATTTT

J: TRBJ1-4
D: .
V: TRBV6-1
size: .
CDR3: CASSAAGFGNEKLFF
DNA: TGTGCCAGCAGTGCAGCTGGATTCGGAAATGAAAAACTGTTTTTT

J: TRBJ2-7
D: TRBD2
V: TRBV11-2
size: .
CDR3: CASSLGPGLAGAYEQYF
DNA: TGTGCCAGCAGCTTAGGTCCCGGACTAGCGGGAGCCTACGAGCAGTACTTC